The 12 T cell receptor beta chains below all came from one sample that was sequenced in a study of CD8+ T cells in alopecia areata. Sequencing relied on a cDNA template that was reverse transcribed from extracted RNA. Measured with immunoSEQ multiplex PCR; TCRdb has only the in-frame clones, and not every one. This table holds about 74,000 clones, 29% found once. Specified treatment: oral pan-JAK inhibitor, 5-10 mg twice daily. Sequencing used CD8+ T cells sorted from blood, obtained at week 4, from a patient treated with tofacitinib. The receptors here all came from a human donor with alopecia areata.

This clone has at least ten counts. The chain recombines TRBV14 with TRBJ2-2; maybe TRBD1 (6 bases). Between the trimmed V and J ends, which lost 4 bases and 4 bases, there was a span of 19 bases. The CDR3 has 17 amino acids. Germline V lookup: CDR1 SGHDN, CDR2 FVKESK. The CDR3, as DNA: TGTGCCAGCAGCCGTGATGGGATGGACAGCGGCACCGGGGAGCTGTTTTTT. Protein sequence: CASSRDGMDSGTGELFF.

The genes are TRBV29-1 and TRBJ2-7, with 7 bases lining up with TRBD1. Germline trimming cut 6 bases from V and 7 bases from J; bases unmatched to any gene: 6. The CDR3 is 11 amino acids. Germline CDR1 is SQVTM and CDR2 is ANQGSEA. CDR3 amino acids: CSVADRDEQYF. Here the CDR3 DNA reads TGCAGCGTGGCAGACAGGGATGAGCAGTACTTC.

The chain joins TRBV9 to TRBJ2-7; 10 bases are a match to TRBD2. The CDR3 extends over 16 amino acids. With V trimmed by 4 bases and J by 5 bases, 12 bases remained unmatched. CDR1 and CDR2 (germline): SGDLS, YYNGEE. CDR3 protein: CASSLGGALAGDEQYF. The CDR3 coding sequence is TGTGCCAGCAGCCTCGGAGGTGCTCTAGCGGGAGACGAGCAGTACTTC.

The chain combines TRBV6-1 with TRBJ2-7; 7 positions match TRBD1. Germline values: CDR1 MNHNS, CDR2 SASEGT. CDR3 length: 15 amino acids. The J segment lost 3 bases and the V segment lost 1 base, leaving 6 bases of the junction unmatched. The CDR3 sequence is CASSEDEAGGYEQYF. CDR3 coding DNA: TGTGCCAGCAGTGAAGATGAAGCAGGGGGCTACGAGCAGTACTTC.

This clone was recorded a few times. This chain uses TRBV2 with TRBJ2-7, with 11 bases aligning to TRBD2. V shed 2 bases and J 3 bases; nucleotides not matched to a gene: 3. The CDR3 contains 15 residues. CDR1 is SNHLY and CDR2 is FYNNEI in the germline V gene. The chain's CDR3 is CASSETSGGFYEQYF. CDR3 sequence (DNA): TGTGCCAGCAGTGAAACTAGCGGGGGATTCTACGAGCAGTACTTC.

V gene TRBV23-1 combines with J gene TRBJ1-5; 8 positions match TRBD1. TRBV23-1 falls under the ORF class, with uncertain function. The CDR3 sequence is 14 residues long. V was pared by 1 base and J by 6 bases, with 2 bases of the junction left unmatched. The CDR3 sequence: CASSQYRGTQPQHF. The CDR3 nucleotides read TGCGCCAGCAGTCAATACAGGGGGACTCAGCCCCAGCATTTT.

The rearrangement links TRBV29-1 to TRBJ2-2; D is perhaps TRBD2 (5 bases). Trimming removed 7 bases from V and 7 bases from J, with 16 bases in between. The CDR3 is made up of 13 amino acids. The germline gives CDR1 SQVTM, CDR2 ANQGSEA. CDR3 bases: TGCAGCGCCCGAACGGGGTCGAGCGGGGAGCTGTTTTTT. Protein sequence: CSARTGSSGELFF.

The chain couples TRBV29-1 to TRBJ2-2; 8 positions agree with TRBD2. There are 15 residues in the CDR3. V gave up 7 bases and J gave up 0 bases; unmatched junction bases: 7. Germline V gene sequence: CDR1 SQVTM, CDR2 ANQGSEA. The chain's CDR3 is CSAMGTSTNTGELFF. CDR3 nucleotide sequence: TGCAGCGCTATGGGGACTAGTACGAACACCGGGGAGCTGTTTTTT.

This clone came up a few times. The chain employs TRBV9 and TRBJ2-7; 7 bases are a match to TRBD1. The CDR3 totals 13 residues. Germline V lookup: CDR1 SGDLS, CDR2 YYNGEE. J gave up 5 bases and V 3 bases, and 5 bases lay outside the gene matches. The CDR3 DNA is TGTGCCAGCAGCGAACAGGGGCTGGACGAGCAGTACTTC. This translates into CASSEQGLDEQYF.

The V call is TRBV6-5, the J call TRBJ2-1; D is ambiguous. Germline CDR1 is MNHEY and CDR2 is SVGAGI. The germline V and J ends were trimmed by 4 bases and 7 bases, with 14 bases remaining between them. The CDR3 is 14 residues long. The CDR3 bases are TGTGCCAGCAGTTCCAGGAACCTACAGAATGAGCAGTTCTTC. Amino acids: CASSSRNLQNEQFF.

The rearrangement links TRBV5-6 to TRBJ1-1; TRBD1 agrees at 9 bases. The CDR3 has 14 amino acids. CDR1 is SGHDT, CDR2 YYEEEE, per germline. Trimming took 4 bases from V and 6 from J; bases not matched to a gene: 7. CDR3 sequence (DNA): TGTGCCAGCAGCCCTGGGACAGGGACGGCTGAAGCTTTCTTT. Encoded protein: CASSPGTGTAEAFF.

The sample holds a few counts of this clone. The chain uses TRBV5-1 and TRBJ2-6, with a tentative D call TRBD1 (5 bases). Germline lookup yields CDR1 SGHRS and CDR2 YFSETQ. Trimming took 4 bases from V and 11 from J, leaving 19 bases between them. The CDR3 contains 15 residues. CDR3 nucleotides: TGCGCCAGCAGCCCTAGATGGGGCGTAATGGACGTCCTGACTTTC. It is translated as CASSPRWGVMDVLTF.